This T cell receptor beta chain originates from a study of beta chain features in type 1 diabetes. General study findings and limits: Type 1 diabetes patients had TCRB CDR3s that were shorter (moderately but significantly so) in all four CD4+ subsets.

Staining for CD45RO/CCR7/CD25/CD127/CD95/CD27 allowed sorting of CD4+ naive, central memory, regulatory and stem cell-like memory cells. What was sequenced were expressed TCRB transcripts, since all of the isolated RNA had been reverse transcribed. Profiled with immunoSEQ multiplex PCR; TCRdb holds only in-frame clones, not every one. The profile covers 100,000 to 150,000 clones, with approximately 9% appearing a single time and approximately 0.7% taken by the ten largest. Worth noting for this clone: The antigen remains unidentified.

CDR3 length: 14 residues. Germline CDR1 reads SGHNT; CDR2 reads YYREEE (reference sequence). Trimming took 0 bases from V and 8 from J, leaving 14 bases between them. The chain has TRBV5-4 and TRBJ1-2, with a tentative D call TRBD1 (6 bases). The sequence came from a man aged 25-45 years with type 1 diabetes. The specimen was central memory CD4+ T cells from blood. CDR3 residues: CASSLDLTGNGYTF. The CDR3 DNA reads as TGTGCCAGCAGCTTGGATCTAACAGGGAACGGCTACACCTTC.